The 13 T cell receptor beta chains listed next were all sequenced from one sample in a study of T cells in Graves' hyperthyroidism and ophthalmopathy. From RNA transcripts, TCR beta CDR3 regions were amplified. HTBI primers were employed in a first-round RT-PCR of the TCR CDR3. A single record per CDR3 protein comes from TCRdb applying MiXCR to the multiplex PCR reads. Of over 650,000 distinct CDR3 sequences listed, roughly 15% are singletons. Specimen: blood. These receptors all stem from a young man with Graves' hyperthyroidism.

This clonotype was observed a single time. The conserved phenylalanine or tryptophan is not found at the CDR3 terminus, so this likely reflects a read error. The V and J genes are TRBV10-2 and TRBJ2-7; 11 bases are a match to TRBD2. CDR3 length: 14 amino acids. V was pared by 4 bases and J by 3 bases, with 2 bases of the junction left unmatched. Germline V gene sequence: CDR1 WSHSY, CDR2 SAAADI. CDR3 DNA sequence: TGCGCCAGCAGTGCCGGGACTAGCGGCTACGAGCAGTACCTC. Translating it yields CASSAGTSGYEQYL.

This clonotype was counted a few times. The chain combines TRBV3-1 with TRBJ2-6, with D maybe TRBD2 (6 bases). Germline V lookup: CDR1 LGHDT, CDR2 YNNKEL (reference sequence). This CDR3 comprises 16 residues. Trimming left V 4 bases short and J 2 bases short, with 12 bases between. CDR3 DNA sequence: TGTGCCAGCAGCCGTCGACTAGAACCTGGGGCCAACGTCCTGACTTTC. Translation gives CASSRRLEPGANVLTF.

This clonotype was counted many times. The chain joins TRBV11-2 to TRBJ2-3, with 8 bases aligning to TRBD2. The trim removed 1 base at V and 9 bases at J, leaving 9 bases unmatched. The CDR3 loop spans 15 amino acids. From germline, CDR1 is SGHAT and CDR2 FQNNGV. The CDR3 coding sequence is TGTGCCAGCAGCTTAGTCGCGGGAGGTGTTGAGACGCAGTATTTT. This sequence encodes CASSLVAGGVETQYF.

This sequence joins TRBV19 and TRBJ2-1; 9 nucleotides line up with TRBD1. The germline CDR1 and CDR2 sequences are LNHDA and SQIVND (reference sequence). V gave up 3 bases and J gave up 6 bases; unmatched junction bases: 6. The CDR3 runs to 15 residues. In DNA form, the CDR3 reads TGTGCCAGTAGTATCCCGGGACAGGGTTTCAATGAGCAGTTCTTC. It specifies CASSIPGQGFNEQFF.

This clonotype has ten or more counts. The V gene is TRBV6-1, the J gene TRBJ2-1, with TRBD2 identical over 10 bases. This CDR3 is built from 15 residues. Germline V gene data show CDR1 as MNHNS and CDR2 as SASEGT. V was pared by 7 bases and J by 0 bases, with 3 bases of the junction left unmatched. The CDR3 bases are TGTGCCAGCAAAAGCGGGAGGGCCTCCTACAATGAGCAGTTCTTC. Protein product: CASKSGRASYNEQFF.

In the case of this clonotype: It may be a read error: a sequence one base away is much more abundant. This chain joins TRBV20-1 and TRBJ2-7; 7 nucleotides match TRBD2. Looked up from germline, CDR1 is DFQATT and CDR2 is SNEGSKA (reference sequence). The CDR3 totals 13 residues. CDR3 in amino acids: CSARGSRTYEQHF. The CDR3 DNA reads TGCAGTGCTCGCGGGAGTCGAACCTACGAGCAGCACTTC.

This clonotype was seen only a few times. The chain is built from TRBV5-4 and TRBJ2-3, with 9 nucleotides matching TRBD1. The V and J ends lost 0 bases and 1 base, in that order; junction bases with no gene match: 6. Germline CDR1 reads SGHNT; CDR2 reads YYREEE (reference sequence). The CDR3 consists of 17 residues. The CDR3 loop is CASSLGTGQGGTDTQYF. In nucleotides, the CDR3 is TGTGCCAGCAGCTTGGGGACGGGACAGGGAGGCACAGATACGCAGTATTTT.

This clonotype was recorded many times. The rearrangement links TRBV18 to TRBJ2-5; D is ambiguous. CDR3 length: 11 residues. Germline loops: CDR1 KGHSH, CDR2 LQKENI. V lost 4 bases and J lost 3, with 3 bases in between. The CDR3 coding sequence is TGTGCCAGCTCACATGAAGAGACCCAGTACTTC. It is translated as CASSHEETQYF. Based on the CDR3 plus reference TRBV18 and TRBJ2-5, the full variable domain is NAGVMQNPRHLVRRRGQEARLRCSPMKGHSHVYWYRQLPEEGLKFMVYLQKENIIDESGMPKERFSAEFPKEGPSILRIQQVVRGDSAAYFCASSHEETQYFGPGTRLLVL.

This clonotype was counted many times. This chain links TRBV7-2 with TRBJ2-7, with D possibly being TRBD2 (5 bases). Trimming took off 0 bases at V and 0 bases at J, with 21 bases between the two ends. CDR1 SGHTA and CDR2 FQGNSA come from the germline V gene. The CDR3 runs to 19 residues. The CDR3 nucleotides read TGTGCCAGCAGCTTAGCGCTGGTAATAGCGTCTAGGAGCTCCTACGAGCAGTACTTC. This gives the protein CASSLALVIASRSSYEQYF.

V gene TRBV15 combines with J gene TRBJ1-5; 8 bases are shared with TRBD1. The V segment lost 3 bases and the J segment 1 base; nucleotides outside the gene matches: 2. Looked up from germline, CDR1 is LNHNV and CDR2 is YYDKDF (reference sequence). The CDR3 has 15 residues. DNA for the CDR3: TGTGCCACCAGCAGCGACAGGGGAAGCAATCAGCCCCAGCATTTT. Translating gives CATSSDRGSNQPQHF.

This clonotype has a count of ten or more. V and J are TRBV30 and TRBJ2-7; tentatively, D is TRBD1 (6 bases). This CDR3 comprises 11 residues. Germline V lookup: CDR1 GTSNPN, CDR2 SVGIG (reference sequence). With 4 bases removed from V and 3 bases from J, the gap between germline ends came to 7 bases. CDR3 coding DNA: TGTGCCTGGAACAGGGACTACGAGCAGTACTTC. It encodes CAWNRDYEQYF.

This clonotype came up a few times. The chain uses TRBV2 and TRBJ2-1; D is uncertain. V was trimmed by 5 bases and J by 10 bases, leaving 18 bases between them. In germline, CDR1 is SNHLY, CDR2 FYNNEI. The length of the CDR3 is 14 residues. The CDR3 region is CASSSNSAVVEQFF. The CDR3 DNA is TGTGCCAGCAGTTCAAATTCAGCAGTAGTCGAGCAGTTCTTC.

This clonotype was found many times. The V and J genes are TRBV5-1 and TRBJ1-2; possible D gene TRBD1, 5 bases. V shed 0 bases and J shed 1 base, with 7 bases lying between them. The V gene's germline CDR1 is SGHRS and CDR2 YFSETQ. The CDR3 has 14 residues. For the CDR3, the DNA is TGCGCCAGCAGCTTGGGGGACGGTAACTATGGCTACACCTTC. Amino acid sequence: CASSLGDGNYGYTF.